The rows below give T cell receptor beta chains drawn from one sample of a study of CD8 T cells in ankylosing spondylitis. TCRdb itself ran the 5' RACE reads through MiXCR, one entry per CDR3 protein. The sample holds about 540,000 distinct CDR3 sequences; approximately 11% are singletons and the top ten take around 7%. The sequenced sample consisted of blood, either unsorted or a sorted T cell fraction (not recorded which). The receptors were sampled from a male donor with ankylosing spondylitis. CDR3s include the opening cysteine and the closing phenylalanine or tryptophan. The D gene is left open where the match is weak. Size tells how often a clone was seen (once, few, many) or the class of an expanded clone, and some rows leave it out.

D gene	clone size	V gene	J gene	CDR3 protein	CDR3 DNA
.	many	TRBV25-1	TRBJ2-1	CASSSPGSYNEQFF	TGTGCCAGCAGTTCCCCGGGTTCCTACAATGAGCAGTTCTTC
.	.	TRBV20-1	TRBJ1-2	CSALPAYDYGYTF	TGCAGTGCTCTACCGGCCTATGACTATGGCTACACCTTC
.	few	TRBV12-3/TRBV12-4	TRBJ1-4	CASRSGDLYEKLFF	TGTGCCAGCAGGTCCGGGGATCTGTATGAAAAACTGTTTTTT
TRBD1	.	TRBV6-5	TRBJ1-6	CASSYRDRGNSPLHF	TGTGCCAGCAGTTACCGTGACAGGGGAAACTCACCCCTCCACTTT
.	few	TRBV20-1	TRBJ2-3	CSANNLGFSTDTQYF	TGCAGTGCTAACAATTTAGGGTTTAGCACAGATACGCAGTATTTT
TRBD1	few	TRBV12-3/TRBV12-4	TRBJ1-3	CASRRQGGNTIYF	TGTGCCAGCAGACGACAGGGGGGAAACACCATATATTTT
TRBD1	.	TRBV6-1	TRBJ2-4	CASSTGQRNIQYF	TGTGCCAGCAGTACGGGACAGAGAAACATTCAGTACTTC
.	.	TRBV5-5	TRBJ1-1	CASSFTGLWGTEAFF	TGTGCCAGCAGTTTTACGGGACTGTGGGGGACTGAAGCTTTCTTT
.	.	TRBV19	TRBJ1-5	CASRWGASNQPQHF	TGTGCCAGTAGATGGGGGGCGAGCAATCAGCCCCAGCATTTT
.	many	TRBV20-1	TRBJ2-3	CSARDWGGSTDTQYF	TGCAGTGCTAGAGATTGGGGCGGGAGCACAGATACGCAGTATTTT
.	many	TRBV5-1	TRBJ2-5	CASSLGGRLEETQYF	TGCGCCAGCAGCTTGGGGGGCAGGTTGGAAGAGACCCAGTACTTC
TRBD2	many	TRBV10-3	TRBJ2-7	CAISPPGRVGYEQYF	TGTGCCATCAGTCCACCGGGGAGGGTAGGTTACGAGCAGTACTTC
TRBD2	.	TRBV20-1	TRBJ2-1	CSARRRAGGWNEQFF	TGCAGTGCTAGAAGGCGAGCGGGAGGTTGGAATGAGCAGTTCTTC
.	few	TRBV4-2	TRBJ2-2	CASSQDTATNTGELFF	TGTGCCAGCAGCCAAGATACAGCGACGAACACCGGGGAGCTGTTTTTT
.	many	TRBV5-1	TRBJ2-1	CASSLAAPYDEQFF	TGCGCCAGCAGCTTGGCCGCTCCTTATGATGAGCAGTTCTTC
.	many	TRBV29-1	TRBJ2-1	CSARDISREQFF	TGCAGCGCTCGGGACATCTCCCGTGAGCAGTTCTTC
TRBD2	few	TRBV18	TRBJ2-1	CASSLPGLAGGHEQFF	TGTGCCAGCTCACTACCGGGACTAGCGGGAGGCCATGAGCAGTTCTTC
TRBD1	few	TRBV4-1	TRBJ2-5	CASSPQGAWETQYF	TGCGCCAGCAGTCCGCAGGGGGCGTGGGAGACCCAGTACTTC
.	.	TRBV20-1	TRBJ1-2	CSARTGLNYGYTF	TGCAGTGCCCGAACCGGGCTTAACTATGGCTACACCTTC
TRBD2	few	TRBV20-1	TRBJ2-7	CSASLAGGPYEQYF	TGCAGTGCTAGTCTAGCGGGAGGGCCTTACGAGCAGTACTTC
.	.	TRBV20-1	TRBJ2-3	CSASDSRTDTQYF	TGCAGTGCTAGTGACAGCCGCACAGATACGCAGTATTTT
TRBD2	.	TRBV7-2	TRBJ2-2	CASSRPSGRRTGELFF	TGTGCCAGCAGCCGGCCTAGCGGGAGAAGGACCGGGGAGCTGTTTTTT
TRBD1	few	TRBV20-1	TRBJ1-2	CSARDRGFYGYTF	TGCAGTGCCCGGGACAGGGGTTTCTATGGCTACACCTTC
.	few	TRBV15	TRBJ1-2	CATSRDKGNYGYTF	TGTGCCACCAGCAGAGATAAAGGGAACTATGGCTACACCTTC
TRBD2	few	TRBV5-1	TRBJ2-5	CASSLGLAGVSETQHF	TGCGCCAGCAGCTTGGGACTAGCGGGAGTCTCAGAGACCCAGCACTTC
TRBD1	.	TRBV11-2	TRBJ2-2	CASSLVGQGVGELFF	TGTGCCAGCAGCTTAGTGGGACAGGGAGTCGGGGAGCTGTTTTTT
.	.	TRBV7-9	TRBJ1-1	CASSLEGWQGPEAFF	TGTGCCAGCAGCTTAGAGGGTTGGCAGGGCCCTGAAGCTTTCTTT
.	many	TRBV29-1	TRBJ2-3	CSVELPGTDTQYF	TGCAGCGTTGAACTGCCCGGCACAGATACGCAGTATTTT
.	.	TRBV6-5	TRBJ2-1	CASSYSRGGRDNEQFF	TGTGCCAGCAGTTACTCGAGGGGGGGACGGGACAATGAGCAGTTCTTC
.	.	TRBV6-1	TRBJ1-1	CASTSWGWSTEAFF	TGTGCCAGCACCTCCTGGGGTTGGAGCACTGAAGCTTTCTTT
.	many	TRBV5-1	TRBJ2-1	CASSLVGESYNEQFF	TGCGCCAGCAGCTTGGTGGGGGAGTCCTACAATGAGCAGTTCTTC
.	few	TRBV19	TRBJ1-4	CASSRATDGVEKLFF	TGTGCCAGTAGTCGTGCAACGGACGGAGTTGAAAAACTGTTTTTT
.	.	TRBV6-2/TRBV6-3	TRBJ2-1	CASLTNSNEQFF	TGTGCCAGCCTCACTAACAGCAATGAGCAGTTCTTC
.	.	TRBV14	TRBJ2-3	CASPGTNSTDTQYF	TGTGCCAGCCCCGGGACGAATAGCACAGATACGCAGTATTTT
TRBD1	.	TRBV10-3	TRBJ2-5	CAISGQGSEETQYF	TGTGCCATCAGTGGACAGGGATCGGAGGAGACCCAGTACTTC
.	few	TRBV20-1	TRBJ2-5	CSALDPASGETQYF	TGCAGTGCCTTAGACCCTGCCTCAGGAGAGACCCAGTACTTC
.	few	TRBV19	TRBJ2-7	CASRTAASYSYEQYF	TGTGCCAGTAGGACAGCGGCTAGCTATTCCTACGAGCAGTACTTC
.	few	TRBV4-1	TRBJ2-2	CASSQGTRNTGELFF	TGCGCCAGCAGCCAAGGGACCCGTAACACCGGGGAGCTGTTTTTT
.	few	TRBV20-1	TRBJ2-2	CSARPPGWLTGELFF	TGCAGTGCTAGACCCCCGGGCTGGCTTACCGGGGAGCTGTTTTTT
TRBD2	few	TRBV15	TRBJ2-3	CATSRAGSSGIADTQYF	TGTGCCACCAGCAGAGCAGGGTCTAGCGGGATCGCAGATACGCAGTATTTT
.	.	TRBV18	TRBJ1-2	CASSPGLQGGYTF	TGTGCCAGCTCACCCGGGCTCCAGGGTGGCTACACCTTC
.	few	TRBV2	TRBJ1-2	CASRTQGFGYTF	TGTGCCAGCAGGACTCAGGGGTTTGGCTACACCTTC